Listed here are 20 T cell receptor beta chains from one sample, sequenced in a study of OX40 agonist ivuxolimab in advanced cancers. Sequencing was performed with immunoSEQ multiplex PCR; in TCRdb, only in-frame clones are kept and a portion is missing. The sample has around 30,000 clones; 84% are singletons. The specimen was CD4+ or CD8+ T cells sorted from blood, collected in a trial of the OX40 agonist ivuxolimab. These receptors came from an adult with an advanced solid tumor such as melanoma, head and neck, liver or kidney cancer.

With regard to this clone: The final CDR3 position lacks the conserved phenylalanine or tryptophan, pointing to a likely read error. The rearrangement joins TRBV11-2 to TRBJ2-7; D remains ambiguous. In germline, CDR1 is SGHAT, CDR2 FQNNGV. The CDR3 covers 12 residues. The V end lost 1 base, the J end lost 7 bases, and 8 bases lay between the germline ends. CDR3 in DNA: TGTGCCAGCAGCTTAGGGTTGGATGAGCAGTACCTC. It codes for CASSLGLDEQYL.

J is TRBJ2-3 and V is TRBV27; no clear D gene. CDR3 length: 14 residues. The V gene's germline CDR1 is MNHEY and CDR2 SMNVEV (reference sequence). The V and J ends lost 4 bases and 1 base respectively, with 9 bases between them. This CDR3 is CASSSGTGTDTQYF. The CDR3 coding sequence is TGTGCCAGCAGTTCAGGAACAGGCACAGATACGCAGTATTTT.

Remarks on this clone: The same CDR3 arises from other DNA sequences in this sample as well. The CDR3 coding sequence is TGCGCCAGCAGCTTGGAAAGTTACGAGCAGTACTTC. Protein sequence: CASSLESYEQYF. This sequence joins TRBV5-1 and TRBJ2-7; D is unresolved. CDR3 length equals 12 residues. Germline V lookup: CDR1 SGHRS, CDR2 YFSETQ. V lost 0 bases and J lost 4, with 5 bases in between.

The chain carries TRBV7-3 and TRBJ2-7; D may match TRBD1 or TRBD2 (5 bases each). V was pared by 2 bases and J by 2 bases, with 7 bases between. This CDR3 spans 13 amino acids. Germline lookup yields CDR1 SGHTA and CDR2 FQGTGA. The CDR3: CASSLGGPYEQYF. In nucleotides, the CDR3 is TGTGCCAGCAGCTTAGGGGGACCCTACGAGCAGTACTTC. The full variable domain, completed using reference TRBV7-3 and TRBJ2-7, is GAGVSQTPSNKVTEKGKYVELRCDPISGHTALYWYRQSLGQGPEFLIYFQGTGAADDSGLPNDRFFAVRPEGSVSTLKIQRTERGDSAVYLCASSLGGPYEQYFGPGTRLTVT.

This clone was recorded a few times. This chain links TRBV19 with TRBJ2-4; 7 nucleotides agree with TRBD2. The CDR3 has 16 residues. The V and J ends lost 3 bases and 2 bases, in that order; junction bases with no gene match: 7. Germline loops: CDR1 LNHDA, CDR2 SQIVND (reference sequence). The DNA of the CDR3 is TGTGCCAGTAGTATTGGCGGGAGCGGGACCAAAAACATTCAGTACTTC. Protein sequence: CASSIGGSGTKNIQYF. Variable domain in full (rest from reference TRBV19 and TRBJ2-4): DGGITQSPKYLFRKEGQNVTLSCEQNLNHDAMYWYRQDPGQGLRLIYYSQIVNDFQKGDIAEGYSVSREKKESFPLTVTSAQKNPTAFYLCASSIGGSGTKNIQYFGAGTRLSVL.

The genes are TRBV5-1 and TRBJ2-2; D gene unclear. The CDR3 totals 15 residues. CDR1 SGHRS and CDR2 YFSETQ come from the germline V gene. With 0 bases removed from V and 2 bases from J, the gap between germline ends came to 8 bases. As DNA, the CDR3 is TGCGCCAGCAGCTTGGGCCTACTTAACACCGGGGAGCTGTTTTTT. Translating gives CASSLGLLNTGELFF.

The rearrangement links TRBV7-9 to TRBJ2-5; no clear D. With the DNA end fitting TRBJ2-7 better, the J assignment may be wrong. Germline CDR1 and CDR2: SEHNR and FQNEAQ (reference sequence). CDR3 length: 16 residues. CDR3 sequence reads: CASRPATGQNFYEQYF. In nucleotides, the CDR3 is TGTGCCAGCAGGCCCGCCACCGGGCAAAACTTCTACGAGCAGTACTTC.

This rearrangement joins TRBV5-8 to TRBJ1-4; maybe TRBD1 (5 bases). Germline CDR1 SGHTS, CDR2 YDEGEE. The length of the CDR3 is 14 residues. V shed 1 base and J shed 11 bases, with 15 bases lying between them. The DNA of the CDR3 is TGTGCCAGCAGCTTGCTTGTGTTCGGGGGGAAACTGTTTTTT. Its protein product is CASSLLVFGGKLFF.

The chain has TRBV27 and TRBJ2-2, with D possibly matching TRBD1 (5 bases). This CDR3 region has 14 residues. Germline values: CDR1 MNHEY, CDR2 SMNVEV (reference sequence). The CDR3 is CASTDSLNTGELFF. CDR3 DNA sequence: TGTGCTTCAACTGACAGCCTTAACACCGGGGAGCTGTTTTTT.

This clone is medium-sized within its sample. The chain carries TRBV11-2 and TRBJ2-2; 8 positions match TRBD1. This CDR3 has 17 amino acids. Germline CDR1 and CDR2: SGHAT and FQNNGV. V lost 0 bases to trimming and J lost 3 bases; unmatched junction nucleotides: 6. The CDR3 reads CASSLDPGQGHTGELFF. CDR3 DNA: TGTGCCAGCAGCTTAGACCCTGGACAGGGTCACACCGGGGAGCTGTTTTTT.

The chain links TRBV7-9 to TRBJ2-3, with D perhaps matching TRBD2 (6 bases). Germline V lookup: CDR1 SEHNR, CDR2 FQNEAQ (reference sequence). Trimming removed 5 bases from V and 2 bases from J, with 11 bases in between. This CDR3 contains 14 residues. The CDR3 here is CASSGGLNTDTQYF. The CDR3 coding sequence is TGTGCCAGCAGCGGCGGACTAAACACAGATACGCAGTATTTT.

V and J are TRBV29-1 and TRBJ2-7; possibly TRBD1 for D (5 bases). CDR1 is SQVTM, CDR2 ANQGSEA, per germline. This CDR3 region has 11 residues. Trimming stripped 4 bases from V and 2 bases from J, with 6 bases between. The CDR3 loop reads CSVGTTYEQYF. For the CDR3, the DNA is TGCAGCGTTGGGACAACCTACGAGCAGTACTTC.

The chain has TRBV7-9 and TRBJ2-5; a possible D gene is TRBD2 (6 bases). The V gene's germline CDR1 is SEHNR and CDR2 FQNEAQ (reference sequence). V lost 5 bases, J lost 5 bases, and 15 bases lay in between. CDR3 length: 14 residues. In nucleotides, the CDR3 is TGTGCCAGCAGCCTCGTGAGGGCGGGGGAGACCCAGTACTTC. It translates to CASSLVRAGETQYF.

The CDR3 region is CASSPPGTSGYNEQFF. Written as DNA, the CDR3 is TGTGCCAGTAGCCCCCCCGGGACTAGCGGCTACAATGAGCAGTTCTTC. The chain carries TRBV19 and TRBJ2-1; the match to TRBD2 covers 11 bases. The CDR3 contains 16 residues. Trimming removed 6 bases from V and 3 bases from J; junction bases left unmatched: 7. Germline V lookup: CDR1 LNHDA, CDR2 SQIVND (reference sequence).

The rearrangement uses TRBV5-6 and TRBJ2-1, with TRBD2 as a possible D gene (5 bases). V gave up 3 bases and J gave up 10 bases, with 8 bases separating them. The CDR3 contains 11 residues. Germline CDR1 is SGHDT and CDR2 is YYEEEE. The DNA of the CDR3 is TGTGCCAGCAGCTGGGGAGTAGAGCAGTTCTTC. This codes for CASSWGVEQFF.

DNA of the CDR3: TGCAGCGCCATTCTAGGGACAGGAGCCTACGAGCAGTACTTC. Translation gives CSAILGTGAYEQYF. The V and J genes are TRBV29-1 and TRBJ2-5; TRBD1 agrees at 8 bases. The DNA end is more similar to TRBJ2-7, so the J call may be wrong. The CDR3 has 14 amino acids. In germline, CDR1 is SQVTM, CDR2 ANQGSEA.

The chain joins TRBV19 to TRBJ1-2; D remains ambiguous. Germline lookup yields CDR1 LNHDA and CDR2 SQIVND (reference sequence). There are 14 residues in the CDR3. Trimming stripped 4 bases from V and 0 bases from J, with 9 bases between. The CDR3 spells CASSKAGANYGYTF. DNA for the CDR3: TGTGCCAGTAGTAAAGCAGGAGCTAACTATGGCTACACCTTC.

The rearrangement joins TRBV4-2 to TRBJ2-1; D might be TRBD2 (6 bases). Germline V gene sequence: CDR1 LGHNA, CDR2 YNFKEQ. The length of the CDR3 is 16 residues. Trimming took off 0 bases at V and 4 bases at J, with 13 bases between the two ends. CDR3 amino acids: CASSQDLSGPYNEQFF. The CDR3 DNA is TGTGCCAGCAGCCAAGATTTAAGCGGGCCTTACAATGAGCAGTTCTTC.

The V call is TRBV18, the J call TRBJ2-1, with D maybe TRBD1 (5 bases). Germline V gives CDR1 KGHSH, CDR2 LQKENI. The V and J ends lost 6 bases and 8 bases respectively, with 14 bases between them. This CDR3 has 13 residues. The CDR3 DNA reads TGTGCCAGCTCGTCGGACAAGCAATATGAGCAGTTCTTC. Protein sequence: CASSSDKQYEQFF.

V usage is TRBV5-4 and J usage is TRBJ2-5, with TRBD2 matching over 8 bases. CDR1 is SGHNT, CDR2 YYREEE, per germline (reference sequence). V gave up 0 bases and J gave up 5 bases; unmatched junction bases: 0. CDR3 length: 13 amino acids. CDR3 nucleotide sequence: TGTGCCAGCAGCTTGGGCGGGGGGGAGACCCAGTACTTC. As protein: CASSLGGGETQYF.